This passage covers 9 T cell receptor beta chains from one sample sequenced in a study of blood T cell repertoires in COVID-19. Using immunoSEQ multiplex PCR, the repertoire was profiled, and TCRdb retains in-frame clones only, with some absent. The data contain tens of thousands of clones, 85% to 90% of them seen just once; the ten biggest clones take up roughly 20%. The sequenced sample consisted of peripheral blood. All receptors come from a human donor in a cohort sampled during active COVID-19.

The chain employs TRBV18 and TRBJ2-7, with 9 bases lining up with TRBD1. Looked up from germline, CDR1 is KGHSH and CDR2 is LQKENI. The V segment lost 3 bases and the J segment 2 bases; nucleotides outside the gene matches: 2. The length of the CDR3 is 14 residues. The chain's CDR3 is CASSPGQGTYEQYF. CDR3 bases: TGTGCCAGCTCACCTGGACAGGGGACCTACGAGCAGTACTTC.

The chain employs TRBV5-8 and TRBJ2-1, with D perhaps TRBD1 (6 bases). Per germline, CDR1 SGHTS and CDR2 YDEGEE. There are 15 residues in the CDR3. Trimming removed 6 bases from V and 1 base from J, with 14 bases in between. DNA of the CDR3: TGTGCCAGCACTTTAGGGGGTTGGTCCTACAATGAGCAGTTCTTC. Translated, it gives CASTLGGWSYNEQFF.

The gene calls are TRBV6-5 and TRBJ2-7; D may be TRBD1 (6 bases). CDR1 and CDR2 (germline): MNHEY, SVGAGI. The CDR3 consists of 15 residues. Trimming pared 6 bases from V and 0 bases from J, leaving 15 bases between. The DNA of the CDR3 is TGTGCCAGCAGCCGGACAGTCGAAGCCTCCTACGAGCAGTACTTC. This codes for CASSRTVEASYEQYF.

This chain connects TRBV19 to TRBJ1-2, with 9 bases identical to TRBD1. V gave up 8 bases and J gave up 7 bases; unmatched junction bases: 11. This CDR3 comprises 14 residues. CDR1 and CDR2 from the germline V gene are LNHDA and SQIVND (reference sequence). The CDR3 DNA follows: TGTGCCAGTGCAGGCGCACAGGGGGCGGGTGGCTACACCTTC. Translation: CASAGAQGAGGYTF. Variable domain in full (rest from reference TRBV19 and TRBJ1-2): DGGITQSPKYLFRKEGQNVTLSCEQNLNHDAMYWYRQDPGQGLRLIYYSQIVNDFQKGDIAEGYSVSREKKESFPLTVTSAQKNPTAFYLCASAGAQGAGGYTFGSGTRLTVV.

The chain combines TRBV7-9 with TRBJ1-5, with D uncertain. V lost 0 bases to trimming and J lost 2 bases, with 8 bases between them. This CDR3 is built from 15 residues. Germline V lookup: CDR1 SEHNR, CDR2 FQNEAQ (reference sequence). CDR3 nucleotide sequence: TGTGCCAGCAGCTTAGCAGGAGGAGGCAATCAGCCCCAGCATTTT. Amino acid sequence: CASSLAGGGNQPQHF.

The chain uses TRBV9 and TRBJ2-3, with D possibly matching TRBD2 (6 bases). The CDR3 has 16 amino acids. Germline CDR1 reads SGDLS; CDR2 reads YYNGEE. The V end lost 0 bases, the J end lost 2 bases, and 13 bases lay between the germline ends. The CDR3 loop reads CASSVVEGSPTDTQYF. The DNA for the CDR3 is TGTGCCAGCAGCGTAGTGGAGGGATCCCCCACAGATACGCAGTATTTT.

The genes are TRBV6-6 and TRBJ2-3, with TRBD2 matching over 8 bases. The CDR3 contains 17 residues. Germline values: CDR1 MNHNY, CDR2 SVGAGI (reference sequence). V was clipped by 5 bases and J by 4 bases; unmatched bases: 14. The CDR3 spells CASSPSPGLATADTQYF. DNA for the CDR3: TGTGCCAGCAGTCCGAGCCCCGGACTAGCCACTGCAGATACGCAGTATTTT.

This rearrangement joins TRBV7-9 to TRBJ2-2; D remains unclear. Trimming took off 0 bases at V and 6 bases at J, with 5 bases between the two ends. Germline CDR1 reads SEHNR; CDR2 reads FQNEAQ (reference sequence). The CDR3 contains 13 residues. CDR3 region: CASSLASSGELFF. The DNA for the CDR3 is TGTGCCAGCAGCTTAGCTAGCTCCGGGGAGCTGTTTTTT.

The chain has TRBV20-1 and TRBJ2-5, with 8 bases lining up with TRBD2. Germline V lookup: CDR1 DFQATT, CDR2 SNEGSKA (reference sequence). Trimming cost V 3 bases and J 7 bases; bases outside gene matches: 10. CDR3 length: 14 residues. In nucleotides, the CDR3 is TGCAGTGCTAGTCCCTCTAGCGGGCCGGGGACCCAGTACTTC. Protein product: CSASPSSGPGTQYF.